This T cell receptor beta chain was documented in a study of metastatic and nonmetastatic thyroid tumors. Looking at the study overall: Across blood and tumor or nodule tissue, repertoires from malignant and benign thyroid patients were compared with one another. The study, taken as a whole, reports: The study reportedly found significantly higher TCR beta diversity in malignant thyroid tumors than benign nodules, in blood and tumor.

Treatment of any kind had been given to no patient before thyroid surgery. This clone was detected ten times or more. Its specificity is unknown. This CDR3 has 14 amino acids. Germline V lookup: CDR1 DFQATT, CDR2 SNEGSKA (reference sequence). From the PCR reads, TCRdb re-called clones with MiXCR. The data hold just over 70,000 clones, with less than 20% observed a single time. The rearrangement uses TRBV20-1 and TRBJ1-1; 10 bases align to TRBD1. The specimen was blood. The receptor was isolated from a female donor with papillary thyroid cancer or a benign thyroid nodule (not recorded which). Some clones in this sample may be carry-over from other donors' samples. The CDR3: CSSPGQGVDTEAFF. CDR3 coding DNA: TGCAGCTCCCCCGGACAGGGGGTGGACACTGAAGCTTTCTTT.